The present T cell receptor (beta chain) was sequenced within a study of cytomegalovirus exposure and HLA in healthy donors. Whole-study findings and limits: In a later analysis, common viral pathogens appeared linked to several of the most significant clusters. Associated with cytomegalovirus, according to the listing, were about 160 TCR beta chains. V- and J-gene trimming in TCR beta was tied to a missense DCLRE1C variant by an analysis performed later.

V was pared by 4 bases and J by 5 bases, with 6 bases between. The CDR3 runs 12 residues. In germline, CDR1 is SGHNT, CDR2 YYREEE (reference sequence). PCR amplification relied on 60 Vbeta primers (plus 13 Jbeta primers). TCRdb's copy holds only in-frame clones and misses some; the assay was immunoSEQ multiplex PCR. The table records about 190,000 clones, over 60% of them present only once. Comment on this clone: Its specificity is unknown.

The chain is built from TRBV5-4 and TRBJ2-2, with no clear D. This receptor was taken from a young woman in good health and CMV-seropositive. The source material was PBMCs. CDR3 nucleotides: TGTGCCAGCAGCGCCGGGACCGGGGAGCTGTTTTTT. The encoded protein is CASSAGTGELFF.